A single sample is the source of the 29 T cell receptor beta chains below, sequenced in a study of blood T cell repertoires in COVID-19. The assay was immunoSEQ multiplex PCR, and TCRdb's table has in-frame clones only and misses some. The sample shows about 200,000 clones, about 85% of them seen only once. The source material was PBMCs or T cells enriched from blood (not recorded which). These receptors all come from a woman aged 25-40 years who had recovered from COVID-19.

V gene TRBV25-1 combines with J gene TRBJ2-1; 9 nucleotides agree with TRBD2. The junction had 7 bases not matched to a gene; V was cut back by 1 base and J by 9 bases. CDR3 length: 15 amino acids. In germline, CDR1 is MGHDK, CDR2 SYGVNS. CDR3 amino acids: CASSEFVSGRSEQFF. DNA for the CDR3: TGTGCCAGCAGTGAATTCGTCAGCGGGAGGAGTGAGCAGTTCTTC. Complete variable domain (other parts from reference TRBV25-1 and TRBJ2-1): EADIYQTPRYLVIGTGKKITLECSQTMGHDKMYWYQQDPGMELHLIHYSYGVNSTEKGDLSSESTVSRIRTEHFPLTLESARPSHTSQYLCASSEFVSGRSEQFFGPGTRLTVL.

The chain uses TRBV11-3 and TRBJ1-2; 11 bases map to TRBD1. This CDR3 has 15 amino acids. J lost 4 bases, V lost 5 bases, and 6 bases had no gene match. CDR1 and CDR2 from the germline V gene are SGHNT and YENEEA. The chain's CDR3 is CASSPRDRGSYGYTF. In DNA form, the CDR3 reads TGTGCCAGCAGCCCGAGGGACAGGGGGAGCTATGGCTACACCTTC.

The V call is TRBV4-3, the J call TRBJ2-2; 7 bases line up with TRBD1. Germline V lookup: CDR1 LGHNA, CDR2 YSLEER. The trim removed 0 bases at V and 4 bases at J, leaving 2 bases unmatched. The CDR3 is 15 residues long. The CDR3 here is CASSQEGQATGELFF. In nucleotides, the CDR3 is TGCGCCAGCAGCCAAGAAGGACAGGCCACCGGGGAGCTGTTTTTT.

This clone came up once. This chain connects TRBV7-2 to TRBJ1-6, with TRBD1 as a possible D gene (6 bases). The CDR3 runs to 15 residues. From germline, CDR1 is SGHTA and CDR2 FQGNSA. V was trimmed by 5 bases and J by 3 bases, leaving 11 bases between them. The CDR3, as DNA: TGTGCCAGCAGCGCCCAGGGGATCTATAATTCACCCCTCCACTTT. Translation: CASSAQGIYNSPLHF.

This clone turned up a few times. V usage is TRBV6-2 or TRBV6-3 and J usage is TRBJ2-1; the D gene is possibly TRBD2 (5 bases). The V and J ends lost 5 bases and 5 bases respectively, with 16 bases between them. The CDR3 is 15 amino acids. Germline V gene lookup returns CDR1 MNHEY and CDR2 SVGEGT. Written as DNA, the CDR3 is TGTGCCAGCAGTCCGCTAGCACCCTACAACAATGAGCAGTTCTTC. It is translated as CASSPLAPYNNEQFF.

The chain recombines TRBV11-3 with TRBJ2-5; maybe TRBD2 (6 bases). This CDR3 is built from 15 residues. V lost 1 base and J lost 4, with 13 bases in between. Germline-derived CDR1 and CDR2 are SGHNT and YENEEA. The CDR3 loop reads CASSLGPGDRETQYF. The CDR3 DNA sequence: TGTGCCAGCAGCTTAGGACCGGGAGACCGAGAGACCCAGTACTTC.

The chain's CDR3 is CASSLRGQGPDEQFF. As DNA, the CDR3 is TGTGCCAGCAGTTTAAGGGGACAGGGTCCGGATGAGCAGTTCTTC. The V gene is TRBV6-2 or TRBV6-3, the J gene TRBJ2-1; 9 bases line up with TRBD1. The germline CDR1 and CDR2 sequences are MNHEY and SVGEGT. J gave up 8 bases and V 4 bases, and 9 bases lay outside the gene matches. This CDR3 spans 15 amino acids.

Turning to this clone: Different DNA sequences within this sample yield the same CDR3. The V and J genes are TRBV19 and TRBJ1-5; 7 bases fit TRBD1. The CDR3 contains 14 residues. Germline CDR1 and CDR2: LNHDA and SQIVND (reference sequence). V was clipped by 5 bases and J by 1 base; unmatched bases: 2. The CDR3 reads CASSLQGSNQPQHF. DNA for the CDR3: TGTGCCAGTAGTCTACAGGGGAGCAATCAGCCCCAGCATTTT. Combining the CDR3 with reference TRBV19 and TRBJ1-5 gives the whole variable domain DGGITQSPKYLFRKEGQNVTLSCEQNLNHDAMYWYRQDPGQGLRLIYYSQIVNDFQKGDIAEGYSVSREKKESFPLTVTSAQKNPTAFYLCASSLQGSNQPQHFGDGTRLSIL.

This clone came up a few times. V usage is TRBV3-1 (or the pseudogene TRBV3-2) and J usage is TRBJ1-2, with TRBD1 identical over 7 bases. V lost 4 bases and J lost 8; bases outside the gene matches: 7. CDR1 is LGHDT, CDR2 YNNKEL, per germline (reference sequence). This CDR3 is built from 13 residues. CDR3 sequence: CASSLRGQEGYTF. Here the CDR3 DNA reads TGTGCCAGCAGCCTCCGTGGACAGGAGGGCTACACCTTC.

The chain has TRBV6-2 or TRBV6-3 and TRBJ1-5; TRBD1 is a possible D gene (5 bases). The CDR3 sequence is 15 residues long. V was trimmed by 2 bases and J by 2 bases, leaving 10 bases between them. Germline V CDR1 and CDR2: MNHEY, SVGEGT. The CDR3: CASSYGGTGNQPQHF. In DNA form, the CDR3 reads TGTGCCAGCAGTTACGGCGGGACGGGCAATCAGCCCCAGCATTTT.

The chain combines TRBV7-2 with TRBJ2-4, with 11 bases that match TRBD2. V trimming: 5 bases; J trimming: 3 bases; junction bases outside the gene matches: 6. CDR1 SGHTA and CDR2 FQGNSA come from the germline V gene. The CDR3 spans 16 residues. The CDR3 region has the DNA TGTGCCAGCAGCCATAGCGGGGGGGGTCACAAAAACATTCAGTACTTC. Its translation: CASSHSGGGHKNIQYF.

The rearrangement joins TRBV1 to TRBJ1-6; the table calls TRBD1, which could not be checked here. TRBV1 is recorded as a pseudogene. The CDR3 extends over 15 amino acids. This CDR3 is CTSSGGQNHNSPLHF. The CDR3 DNA reads TGCACCAGCAGCGGGGGACAGAACCATAATTCACCCCTCCACTTT.

V usage is TRBV29-1 and J usage is TRBJ1-2; the match to TRBD1 covers 11 bases. The germline V gene encodes CDR1 SQVTM and CDR2 ANQGSEA. The CDR3 length is 13 residues. V lost 6 bases to trimming and J lost 4 bases; unmatched junction nucleotides: 4. The CDR3 sequence: CSVRTGGGYGYTF. CDR3 in DNA: TGCAGCGTACGGACAGGGGGCGGCTATGGCTACACCTTC.

The chain recombines TRBV9 with TRBJ1-5; 7 positions agree with TRBD1. V was pared by 3 bases and J by 4 bases, with 4 bases of the junction left unmatched. Germline V gene lookup returns CDR1 SGDLS and CDR2 YYNGEE. The CDR3 length is 14 residues. DNA of the CDR3: TGTGCCAGCAGCGCTGGGACAGTTAATCAGCCCCAGCATTTT. This sequence encodes CASSAGTVNQPQHF. The whole variable domain, filled in from reference TRBV9 and TRBJ1-5, reads DSGVTQTPKHLITATGQRVTLRCSPRSGDLSVYWYQQSLDQGLQFLIQYYNGEERAKGNILERFSAQQFPDLHSELNLSSLELGDSALYFCASSAGTVNQPQHFGDGTRLSIL.

This chain joins TRBV7-9 and TRBJ2-3; 10 nucleotides agree with TRBD2. Germline V gives CDR1 SEHNR, CDR2 FQNEAQ (reference sequence). Germline trimming cut 5 bases from V and 5 bases from J; bases unmatched to any gene: 4. The CDR3 consists of 14 residues. The CDR3 sequence: CASSIRTSGDTQYF. The CDR3 DNA reads as TGTGCCAGCAGCATAAGGACTAGCGGAGATACGCAGTATTTT.

This chain joins TRBV19 and TRBJ2-1; D is uncertain. Germline CDR1 and CDR2: LNHDA and SQIVND (reference sequence). V shed 1 base and J shed 5 bases, with 9 bases lying between them. This CDR3 is 14 amino acids long. CDR3 coding DNA: TGTGCCAGTAGTATAGCTAGGCAGAACAATGAGCAGTTCTTC. Residues: CASSIARQNNEQFF.

This clone was observed once. This rearrangement joins TRBV5-1 to TRBJ2-5; a weak D match, TRBD1 (5 bases). The CDR3 has 12 residues. Germline loops: CDR1 SGHRS, CDR2 YFSETQ. Trimming took off 6 bases at V and 3 bases at J, with 9 bases between the two ends. CDR3 amino acids: CASKETEETQYF. The CDR3 region has the DNA TGCGCCAGCAAAGAGACAGAAGAGACCCAGTACTTC.

The chain is built from TRBV6-4 and TRBJ1-2; TRBD1 is a possible D gene (6 bases). The germline CDR1 and CDR2 sequences are MRHNA and SNTAGT. V lost 5 bases, J lost 7 bases, and 17 bases lay in between. The CDR3 is 14 amino acids. CDR3 bases: TGTGCCAGCAGTACTCGGGGACAAAGCCTTGGCTACACCTTC. The encoded protein is CASSTRGQSLGYTF.

This sequence joins TRBV15 and TRBJ2-2, with D unclear. The CDR3 spans 13 residues. CDR1 and CDR2 (germline): LNHNV, YYDKDF (reference sequence). V was shortened by 5 bases and J by 4 bases, with 8 bases between the two germline ends. The CDR3: CATSVTTTGELFF. The CDR3, as DNA: TGTGCCACCAGCGTTACTACCACCGGGGAGCTGTTTTTT.

The chain couples TRBV30 to TRBJ1-1; 9 positions agree with TRBD1. This CDR3 has 16 residues. In germline, CDR1 is GTSNPN, CDR2 SVGIG (reference sequence). The V segment lost 0 bases and the J segment 1 base; nucleotides outside the gene matches: 6. The CDR3 loop reads CAWSVQGARGNTEAFF. The CDR3 nucleotides read TGTGCCTGGAGTGTACAGGGGGCGCGAGGGAACACTGAAGCTTTCTTT.

This chain links TRBV6-1 with TRBJ2-5; no clear D gene. Trimming pared 3 bases from V and 0 bases from J, leaving 5 bases between. The CDR3 contains 13 residues. Germline V CDR1 and CDR2: MNHNS, SASEGT. The chain's CDR3 is CASSDRNQETQYF. The DNA for the CDR3 is TGTGCCAGCAGTGACAGGAACCAAGAGACCCAGTACTTC.

The J gene is TRBJ1-1, the V gene TRBV2; D may be TRBD1 (6 bases). The germline V and J ends were trimmed by 5 bases and 4 bases, with 11 bases remaining between them. This CDR3 spans 13 amino acids. Germline CDR1 SNHLY, CDR2 FYNNEI. CDR3 nucleotide sequence: TGTGCCAGCAGTTTCAGGGGCGCCACTGAAGCTTTCTTT. Amino acid sequence: CASSFRGATEAFF.

The V gene is TRBV6-2 or TRBV6-3, the J gene TRBJ2-7; D possibly corresponds to TRBD1 (5 bases). The V and J ends lost 6 bases and 11 bases respectively, with 14 bases between them. The CDR3 totals 11 residues. CDR1 is MNHEY, CDR2 SVGEGT, per germline. This CDR3 is CASRYRYQEYF. CDR3 bases: TGTGCCAGCAGATACAGGTATCAGGAGTACTTC.

On this clone: This sample also contains other DNA sequences that code for the same CDR3. The V call is TRBV3-1 (or the pseudogene TRBV3-2), the J call TRBJ1-5; D is ambiguous. Germline CDR1 reads LGHDT; CDR2 reads YNNKEL (reference sequence). The CDR3 contains 14 residues. V lost 0 bases and J lost 2, with 5 bases in between. CDR3 nucleotides: TGTGCCAGCAGCCAAGATTCGGGCAATCAGCCCCAGCATTTT. Its protein product is CASSQDSGNQPQHF.

This chain connects TRBV9 to TRBJ2-1, with 8 bases that match TRBD2. Germline loops: CDR1 SGDLS, CDR2 YYNGEE. V was pared by 6 bases and J by 8 bases, with 13 bases of the junction left unmatched. The CDR3 sequence is 15 residues long. The CDR3 DNA reads as TGTGCCAGCACCGTCGGGAGGGGGGGCAACGATGAGCAGTTCTTC. Translation: CASTVGRGGNDEQFF.

The gene calls are TRBV3-1 (or the pseudogene TRBV3-2) and TRBJ2-7; 9 bases align to TRBD1. The CDR3 totals 16 residues. Germline assignment: CDR1 LGHDT and CDR2 YNNKEL (reference sequence). Losses at the gene ends were 4 bases for V and 7 bases for J; bases not matched to a gene: 14. The CDR3 loop is CASSPAPPGTGMEQYF. CDR3 nucleotides: TGTGCCAGCAGCCCGGCCCCCCCCGGGACAGGGATGGAGCAGTACTTC.

The CDR3 nucleotides are TGTGCCAGCAGAAAAGGACAGGGGGCTCGCTGGGACACTGAAGCTTTCTTT. Translation: CASRKGQGARWDTEAFF. The chain recombines TRBV2 with TRBJ1-1, with 11 positions matching TRBD1. Germline-derived CDR1 and CDR2 are SNHLY and FYNNEI. The CDR3 has 17 amino acids. V trimming: 6 bases; J trimming: 3 bases; junction bases outside the gene matches: 12.

This rearrangement joins TRBV7-2 to TRBJ2-7, with D possibly matching TRBD2 (6 bases). CDR3 size: 14 residues. The V and J ends lost 5 bases and 0 bases respectively, with 11 bases between them. Germline V gives CDR1 SGHTA, CDR2 FQGNSA. CDR3 residues: CASSPGEASYEQYF. Written as DNA, the CDR3 is TGTGCCAGCAGCCCGGGGGAGGCCTCCTACGAGCAGTACTTC. The full variable domain, its missing parts supplied by reference TRBV7-2 and TRBJ2-7, is GAGVSQSPSNKVTEKGKDVELRCDPISGHTALYWYRQSLGQGLEFLIYFQGNSAPDKSGLPSDRFSAERTGGSVSTLTIQRTQQEDSAVYLCASSPGEASYEQYFGPGTRLTVT.

The rearrangement joins TRBV7-2 to TRBJ2-3; TRBD2 matches 9 bases. Germline V gene data show CDR1 as SGHTA and CDR2 as FQGNSA. The junction had 16 bases not matched to a gene; V was cut back by 4 bases and J by 5 bases. This CDR3 is built from 18 residues. CDR3 coding DNA: TGTGCCAGCAGCTCAGGTCTAGGGGCGGGAGGGCCGAAAGATACGCAGTATTTT. It codes for CASSSGLGAGGPKDTQYF. Complete variable domain (other parts from reference TRBV7-2 and TRBJ2-3): GAGVSQSPSNKVTEKGKDVELRCDPISGHTALYWYRQSLGQGLEFLIYFQGNSAPDKSGLPSDRFSAERTGGSVSTLTIQRTQQEDSAVYLCASSSGLGAGGPKDTQYFGPGTRLTVL.